This TCR beta chain was sequenced in a study of cytomegalovirus exposure and HLA in healthy donors (dated by TCRdb to about 2017). Background for the entire study: An earlier analysis of 587 of the donors reported approximately 280 Gb of sequence data and 117 million unique TCR beta sequences obtained from about 179 million T cells. Approximately 310 gigabases of sequencing data and 78 million or so unique TCR sequences were included in an early release covering roughly 600 HLA-typed donors. Among the roughly 380 genotyped donors, around 81% belonged to the genetic ancestry cluster associated with self-reported Caucasian donors. The study aimed to test whether cataloging public T cell receptors could reveal signatures of past pathogen exposure. The T cell repertoires of around 730 subjects were profiled by immunosequencing and related to cytomegalovirus serostatus. In addition to the first cohort of roughly 700 subjects, a separate validation cohort of 130 or so different subjects was used. To predict cytomegalovirus infection status, the study combined high-throughput TCR immunosequencing, statistical association of individual TCRs with disease status, and machine learning. A later analysis re-examined previously published TCR beta repertoires from over 500 donors and added high-resolution HLA genotyping to investigate patterns of TCR occurrence. In the later analysis, no new phenotypic data were used to find candidate immune exposures; instead, reliance was placed on TCR beta sequences and their occurrence across donors. An earlier analysis of approximately 580 of the donors used high-throughput TCR beta sequencing to judge whether each TCR beta V gene segment behaved as functional or pseudogenic. Donor age, sex, ethnicity and CMV serostatus were compiled together with the repertoire data. A later genetic analysis took genome-wide SNP genotypes for about 65% of the 666 donors and used that subset as a discovery cohort. All discovery cohort repertoires had been generated on a single sequencing platform. HLA typing included class I and class II loci at four-digit resolution. The number of typed donors differed by locus: 629-630 for A, B, C, DRB1 and DQB1; some 540 for DQA1; some 590 for DPA1; and about 450 for DPB1. Several DR-DQ haplotypes were treated as single units for association and clustering because of strong linkage in the cohort. Among roughly 400 genotyped donors of the cohort, an average of around 250,000 unique TCR beta nucleotide sequences was sequenced per donor, of which about 19% were non-productive. What the research found in general, with its limitations: The classifier was reported to diagnose cytomegalovirus status with high specificity and sensitivity in both the original cohort and the validation cohort. Sequencing depth was assumed to be roughly uniform across donors in the presence/absence analyses, though that assumption may not hold. A few of the identified cytomegalovirus-associated TCR beta chains were confirmed in vitro to be specific for cytomegalovirus antigens. Because HLA typing was missing for some donors at each locus, association tests included only the typed subset. A later analysis associated around 16,000 TCR beta sequences with specific HLA alleles at a false discovery rate of 0.05. The sequencing pipeline was judged likely to have produced a cluster of highly shared sequence variants as a technical artifact. Strong co-occurrence of HLA alleles, especially DR and DQ, made assigning TCR associations to individual alleles difficult. A further reported finding was that TCR beta sequences accurately predicted the HLA-A and HLA-B alleles for most subjects in the first cohort. A total of 150 to 200 TCR beta chains were listed by the study as associated with cytomegalovirus. The only immune exposure information available for the cohort was CMV serostatus. Some IMGT-functional V segments, including TRBV6-2 and TRBV6-3, could not be told apart with the 87-base-pair reads, so those segments were excluded. In a later analysis, most CMV-associated TCR beta chains were found to appear HLA-restricted, with HLA associations seemingly driven largely by CMV exposure. Roughly 15 rarely observed V segments, including chromosome 9 orphons, were excluded from the earlier analysis of a few hundred of the donors because counts were too low. Several of the top co-occurrence clusters appeared to be linked to parvovirus B19, influenza, CMV and Epstein-Barr virus, according to a later analysis. While some public TCRs were present in many individuals, most TCR sequences turned up only very rarely across donors. Compared with equally common non-associated chains, HLA-associated TCR beta chains in a later analysis were more clonally expanded and had lower generation probabilities. Only TCR beta chains were sequenced in this cohort, and the absence of alpha or paired-chain data limited detectable features. A later genetic analysis reported fewer N-insertions in productive TCRs among donors in an Asian-associated ancestry cluster than the roughly 640-donor mean. An earlier analysis of approximately 540 of the donors showed that most TCR beta V segments appeared in productive rearrangements either about 87% or about 30% of the time, which broadly matched IMGT annotations. In a later genetic analysis, a missense DCLRE1C variant was associated with V-gene and J-gene trimming of TCR beta chains, and the association was replicated in an independent cohort. According to a later analysis, TCR association rates differed among HLA loci, with DRB1 alleles showing the most associated TCRs and HLA-C alleles showing the fewest. Linkage disequilibrium might explain the correlated functional status among segregating V segments, but an unknown experimental factor could not be excluded. It was suggested by the authors that the approach could potentially be generalized to other disease states and immunological phenotypes.

From V the trimming removes 2 bases and from J it removes 2 bases, while the gene matches leave 3 bases of the junction unaccounted for. The CDR3 holds 16 amino acids from the cysteine to the phenylalanine. Solely the CDR3 DNA is kept, with 48 bases framed from the first base. CDR1 LNHNV and CDR2 YYDKDF are derived from the germline V gene (reference sequence). Of note for this clone: No antigen is known for it. No per-base quality is available; no much larger clone lies one base away.

The cohort consisted of 600 or so healthy bone marrow donors. Cohort members were all nominally healthy when sampled, although unrecorded immune exposures were likely present. The donor tested CMV seronegative and was one of the 352 seronegative cohort members. Each donor provided a peripheral blood sample, and peripheral blood mononuclear cells were used for TCR beta sequencing. Genomic DNA was extracted from the blood cell samples with the Qiagen DNeasy Blood Extraction Kit. Libraries were prepared through the immunoSEQ multiplex PCR assay. For the multiplex PCR, a mixture combining 60 forward primers for TCR Vbeta segments and 13 reverse primers for TCR Jbeta segments was used. The CDR3 region of rearranged TCR beta genes was amplified from genomic DNA by a multiplex PCR assay. The Illumina HiSeq System was used to sequence the amplified TCR beta libraries as 87-base-pair reads. As for the authors' bioinformatics: Across the 700 or so repertoires, a later analysis counted approximately 75 million unique TCR beta chains, roughly 11 million of which were shared by at least two donors. Raw reads were error-corrected and collapsed into unique sequences with a nearest-neighbor algorithm that merged closely related sequences to remove PCR and sequencing errors. CDR3 sequences were aligned to IMGT reference sequences to assign V, D and J gene segments. For a sequence to be retained, at least a six-nucleotide match to both a V gene segment and a J gene segment was required. Rearrangements were called productive when the CDR3 lacked stop codons and stayed in frame with V and J; all others were non-productive. Following IMGT convention, CDR3 was defined as the stretch from the second conserved V-encoded cysteine up to the conserved J-encoded phenylalanine. Sequences without an unambiguous match to a single V gene segment were excluded from the earlier analysis of 450 to 650 of the donors. In an earlier analysis of approximately 590 of the donors, V segments were called functional above 56.7% productive rearrangements and were called segregating when the between-donor standard deviation exceeded 5%. A statistical classification framework was developed to diagnose cytomegalovirus status using the catalog of TCR beta chain sequences. A later analysis assigned V and J genes by comparing TCR nucleotide sequences with IMGT/GENE-DB human TR gene sequences. The TCRdist pipeline was used in a later analysis to assign CDR3 sequences and most-parsimonious VDJ recombination scenarios. In a later analysis, each TCR beta chain was defined by its CDR3 amino acid sequence together with its V-gene family, and reads without a unique V-gene family were excluded. A later analysis removed 550 to 700 highly shared, low-generation-probability nucleotide sequences to deal with suspected cross-contamination and a sequencing artifact. In a later analysis, a clonal expansion index for each public chain was calculated from normalized within-repertoire ranks of inferred template counts. A later analysis computed generation probabilities with a VDJ recombination model fitted to out-of-frame rearrangements, and checked the results against IGoR. Hypergeometric tests were used in a later analysis to score TCR-TCR, TCR-HLA and TCR-CMV co-occurrence, with a repertoire-size bias correction applied to the TCR pairs. In a later analysis, false discovery rates were estimated by permuting HLA or CMV assignments 20 times. A later analysis grouped co-occurring TCRs with DBSCAN, adding TCRdist sequence similarity when clustering within HLA-allele-positive subsets. Repertoires with fewer than 30,000 or more than 120,000 public chains were left out of co-occurrence clustering, as were several repertoires with anomalous nucleotide sharing. In TCRdb, the immuneACCESS table is reduced to in-frame sequences with V and J assigned. These tables do not hold every clone; where another copy was compared, an unresolved V gene accounts for under half, and the others remain unexplained. V and J calls and clone size follow that table, whereas D and trimming were derived from the DNA. This sample gives roughly 200,000 clones in total; approximately 85% of them show up just once. About 2.5% of the sample goes to the ten largest clones.

The chain uses TRBV15 and TRBJ1-3; a stretch of 10 junction bases matches TRBD1. This clonotype was obtained from a woman aged 50 to 65 in good health and CMV-seronegative. Sequencing was performed on PBMCs. The DNA is as follows: TGTGCCACCAGCAGAAGGACAGGGGGAACTGGAAACACCATATATTTT. It translates to CATSRRTGGTGNTIYF.